A selection of T cell receptor beta chains follows, all from one sample in a study of cytomegalovirus exposure and HLA in healthy donors. Method: immunoSEQ multiplex PCR; TCRdb's copy keeps in-frame clones and lacks some. Here the sample spans 130,000 to 150,000 clones, approximately 88% being singletons. The sequencing sample was made of PBMCs. The receptors derive from a man younger than 35 in good health and CMV-seropositive. Each CDR3 is given with its conserved first and last residue. The D gene is left open where the match is weak. Not all rows give a size; the values are once, few, many and, for expanded clones, a class.

clone size,D gene,V gene,J gene,CDR3 DNA,CDR3 protein
-,TRBD2,TRBV2,TRBJ2-3,TGTGCCAGCAGCGGACTAGCGGGAGGGGTAGATACGCAGTATTTT,CASSGLAGGVDTQYF
-,-,TRBV19,TRBJ1-5,TGTGCCAGTAGCCCAGGGTTATATCAGCCCCAGCATTTT,CASSPGLYQPQHF
-,TRBD2,TRBV7-2,TRBJ2-2,TGTGCCAGTGGCAGGCTAGCGGGAGTCGGGACCGGGGAGCTGTTTTTT,CASGRLAGVGTGELFF
-,-,TRBV4-1,TRBJ1-2,TGCGCCAGCAGCCAAGATAGCCAGGGCACGGTTGATTACACCTTC,CASSQDSQGTVDYTF
few,TRBD2,TRBV5-4,TRBJ2-7,TGTGCCAGCAGATCCGGACTAGCGGGAGTCGAGCAGTACTTC,CASRSGLAGVEQYF
once,TRBD2,TRBV28,TRBJ2-7,TGTGCCAGCAGTAGGAGCGGGGGGGCGACCGAGCAGTACTTC,CASSRSGGATEQYF
-,TRBD2,TRBV11-2,TRBJ2-5,TGTGCCAGCAGCTCTAGCGGGAGGGGAGAGACCCAGTACTTC,CASSSSGRGETQYF
-,TRBD1,TRBV5-1,TRBJ2-5,TGCGCCAGCAGCCCACGGGACAGGGGATACAAGACCCAGTACTTC,CASSPRDRGYKTQYF
-,TRBD1,TRBV4-2,TRBJ1-4,TGTGCCAGCAGCCCTGCCGGGACAGGGGGCGCGGGAGAAAAACTGTTTTTT,CASSPAGTGGAGEKLFF
-,TRBD2,TRBV7-2,TRBJ2-5,TGTGCCAGCAGCCGAGGGGGGACTAGTCGGAAGACCCAGTACTTC,CASSRGGTSRKTQYF
once,-,TRBV7-2,TRBJ1-5,TGTGCCAGCAGCTCTGGCCCGGGACATAGCAATCAGCCCCAGCATTTT,CASSSGPGHSNQPQHF
once,-,TRBV14,TRBJ2-3,TGTGCCAGCAGCCAAGAATTAACTGGTACGCAGTATTTT,CASSQELTGTQYF
few,-,TRBV7-9,TRBJ2-7,TGTGCCAGCAGCCACCGAGACAGAAACTACGAGCAGTACTTC,CASSHRDRNYEQYF
-,TRBD1,TRBV5-1,TRBJ1-4,TGCGCCAGCAGCTTACAGGGGGGCGATGAAAAACTGTTTTTT,CASSLQGGDEKLFF
-,-,TRBV10-3,TRBJ1-2,TGTGCCATCAGTGAGCTGGGGCTTCCTAAAGGCTACACCTTC,CAISELGLPKGYTF
-,-,TRBV19,TRBJ2-3,TGTGCCAGTAGTTCGAGGGAAGATACGCAGTATTTT,CASSSREDTQYF
-,-,TRBV4-2,TRBJ2-1,TGTGCCAGCAGTCACCTCAGAAGCGGGACATACAATGAGCAGTTCTTC,CASSHLRSGTYNEQFF
-,-,TRBV5-6,TRBJ2-3,TGTGCCAGCAGCCCCCCCCTATTTGCCGGTACGCAGTATTTT,CASSPPLFAGTQYF
-,-,TRBV14,TRBJ2-5,TGTGCCAGCAGGAAACAGGGAGTTGGGGAGACCCAGTACTTC,CASRKQGVGETQYF
-,-,TRBV19,TRBJ2-1,TGTGCCAGTAGTATCGGGACATTTGGGAATGAGCAGTTCTTC,CASSIGTFGNEQFF
-,-,TRBV15,TRBJ1-2,TGTGCCACCAGCAGAGATATTAGGCAGGGGCGCTATGGCTACACCTTC,CATSRDIRQGRYGYTF
-,-,TRBV5-1,TRBJ1-5,TGCGCCAGCAGCTCGACGCCTATTACAGGGCTCAATCAGCCCCAGCATTTT,CASSSTPITGLNQPQHF
-,TRBD2,TRBV12-5,TRBJ2-3,TGTGCTAGTGGGCTAGCGGGGGGGAAAGATACGCAGTATTTT,CASGLAGGKDTQYF
-,-,TRBV7-2,TRBJ1-3,TGTGCCAGCAGCTTTGGAGGGTTAGGGGACACCATATATTTT,CASSFGGLGDTIYF
-,-,TRBV15,TRBJ2-1,TGTGCCACCAGCACCCCCCGGGCGTCTAGCCCCAATGAGCAGTTCTTC,CATSTPRASSPNEQFF
-,TRBD1,TRBV6-1,TRBJ1-2,TGTGCCAGCAGTGAGGGGACAGGGATATATGGCTACACCTTC,CASSEGTGIYGYTF
-,-,TRBV2,TRBJ1-6,TGTGCCAGCAGTCCGCCGGGCTATAATTCACCCCTCCACTTT,CASSPPGYNSPLHF
few,-,TRBV7-8,TRBJ2-7,TGTGCCAGCAGCCGTAGGGTGTACCGGGGGTACGAGCAGTACTTC,CASSRRVYRGYEQYF
-,-,TRBV30,TRBJ2-5,TGTGCCTGGCTAGCCTCCCGGGAGACCCAGTACTTC,CAWLASRETQYF
-,-,TRBV4-1,TRBJ1-2,TGCGCCAGCAGCCTATTTTTGACAGCCAACTATGGCTACACCTTC,CASSLFLTANYGYTF
-,TRBD1,TRBV7-8,TRBJ2-7,TGTGCCAGCAGCATGACAGGGGCCTACGAGCAGTACTTC,CASSMTGAYEQYF
-,TRBD1,TRBV10-2,TRBJ1-5,TGCGCCAGCAGTTCGACAGGGGCCGCGGGGCAGCCCCAGCATTTT,CASSSTGAAGQPQHF
-,TRBD1,TRBV11-2,TRBJ2-7,TGTGCCAGCAGCCAAATTGGGACAGGACCCTACGAGCAGTACTTC,CASSQIGTGPYEQYF
-,-,TRBV5-6,TRBJ2-2,TGTGCCAGCAGCTTGATCGTGACAGCGACAAACACCGGGGAGCTGTTTTTT,CASSLIVTATNTGELFF
once,-,TRBV27,TRBJ2-7,TGTGCCAGCAGTTTAAATAAGAGAGGCGGTACTTTGCCCTACGAGCAGTACTTC,CASSLNKRGGTLPYEQYF
-,TRBD1,TRBV7-6,TRBJ2-7,TGTGCCAGCAGCTTAGGGGAGGGGGACAGGGGCCACTTC,CASSLGEGDRGHF
-,-,TRBV7-8,TRBJ2-1,TGTGCCAGCAGCTTAGATGGGTGGCCGGGGAATGAGCAGTTCTTC,CASSLDGWPGNEQFF
-,-,TRBV4-1,TRBJ1-2,TGCGCCAGCAGCCAAGATCCGGGGGGCAGGGGCTATGGCTACACCTTC,CASSQDPGGRGYGYTF
-,-,TRBV6-5,TRBJ2-7,TGTGCCAGCAGTCAACAGGCTACCGGGGGCGAGCAGTACTTC,CASSQQATGGEQYF
-,TRBD1,TRBV6-1,TRBJ1-5,TGTGCCAGCGGACGACAGGGGGGTCAGCCCCAGCATTTT,CASGRQGGQPQHF
-,TRBD1,TRBV7-9,TRBJ1-1,TGTGCCAGCAGCTTCAGACAGGGGAACACTGAAGCTTTCTTT,CASSFRQGNTEAFF
-,-,TRBV29-1,TRBJ2-1,TGCAGCGTTGTCAAGGGCGCCCCGGGGTCCTACAATGAGCAGTTCTTC,CSVVKGAPGSYNEQFF
-,-,TRBV19,TRBJ1-1,TGTGCCAGTAGTATCTCAGGGCTGGAACGGGCTGAAGCTTTCTTT,CASSISGLERAEAFF
-,TRBD1,TRBV6-5,TRBJ2-5,TGTGCCAGCAGGATCGACAGGGGGGAGACCCAGTACTTC,CASRIDRGETQYF
-,TRBD1,TRBV7-3,TRBJ2-7,TGTGCCAGCAGCTTAGGGACAGAGTACGAGCAGTACTTC,CASSLGTEYEQYF
-,-,TRBV5-1,TRBJ2-1,TGCGCCAGCCCCGGGGTCAGCTCCTACAATGAGCAGTTCTTC,CASPGVSSYNEQFF
-,-,TRBV28,TRBJ2-7,TGTGCCAGCAGACCCAGGGGTTACGAGCAGTACTTC,CASRPRGYEQYF
-,TRBD1,TRBV27,TRBJ1-4,TGTGCCAGCAGTTATGGGACAGGGATTGAAAAACTGTTTTTT,CASSYGTGIEKLFF
-,-,TRBV9,TRBJ2-7,TGTGCCAGCAGCCCACACGCTGGGGGCAACGAGCAGTACTTC,CASSPHAGGNEQYF
once,-,TRBV6-1,TRBJ1-1,TGTGCCAGCATTGGGGGCAGTGGGAACACTGAAGCTTTCTTT,CASIGGSGNTEAFF